Listed below are T cell receptor beta chains from one sample, sequenced in a study of spatial heterogeneity in lung cancer. TCRdb redid the calling of the 5' RACE reads with MiXCR, one entry per CDR3 protein. The sample consists of 10,000 to 15,000 distinct CDR3 sequences, roughly 7% of them appearing once. The sequenced sample was lung tumor tissue, obtained at surgery. The origin of the receptors is a female donor with early-stage non-small cell lung cancer. Each CDR3 is given with its conserved first and last residue. A D gene is named only where the DNA matches it firmly. Each size is once, few, many, or a class for an expanded clone.

v_gene: TRBV28
abundance: many
d_gene: TRBD1
len: 17
j_gene: TRBJ1-2
CDR3aa: CASSLSGRGQGAYGYTF
CDR3nt: TGTGCCAGCAGTTTGTCAGGCCGCGGACAGGGCGCCTATGGCTACACCTTC

v_gene: TRBV19
abundance: many
d_gene: TRBD2
len: 16
j_gene: TRBJ2-1
CDR3aa: CASSRAKGLASDEQFF
CDR3nt: TGTGCCAGTAGTCGGGCGAAGGGACTAGCCTCGGATGAGCAGTTCTTC

v_gene: TRBV2
abundance: few
d_gene: -
len: 14
j_gene: TRBJ1-4
CDR3aa: CASRGSSLAEKLFF
CDR3nt: TGTGCCAGCAGAGGATCATCGTTGGCAGAAAAACTGTTTTTT

v_gene: TRBV10-3
abundance: medium-sized
d_gene: -
len: 12
j_gene: TRBJ2-5
CDR3aa: CAIGTSGETQYF
CDR3nt: TGTGCCATCGGAACTTCAGGCGAGACCCAGTACTTC

v_gene: TRBV5-4
abundance: medium-sized
d_gene: TRBD1
len: 15
j_gene: TRBJ1-1
CDR3aa: CASSARQGPNTEAFF
CDR3nt: TGTGCCAGCAGCGCAAGACAGGGACCGAACACTGAAGCTTTCTTT

v_gene: TRBV4-1
abundance: many
d_gene: -
len: 17
j_gene: TRBJ1-6
CDR3aa: CASSQDKAVLYNSPLHF
CDR3nt: TGCGCCAGCAGCCAAGATAAGGCGGTACTCTATAATTCACCCCTCCACTTT

v_gene: TRBV28
abundance: few
d_gene: TRBD1
len: 15
j_gene: TRBJ1-5
CDR3aa: CASSPTDRAHQPQHF
CDR3nt: TGTGCCAGCAGCCCAACCGACAGGGCCCATCAGCCCCAGCATTTT

v_gene: TRBV6-2/TRBV6-3
abundance: medium-sized
d_gene: TRBD2
len: 17
j_gene: TRBJ2-1
CDR3aa: CASTIRWSASGSNEQFF
CDR3nt: TGTGCCAGCACCATAAGATGGAGCGCTAGCGGGAGCAATGAGCAGTTCTTC

v_gene: TRBV7-2
abundance: medium-sized
d_gene: -
len: 14
j_gene: TRBJ2-7
CDR3aa: CASSLSREQGEQYF
CDR3nt: TGTGCCAGCAGCTTATCCCGGGAGCAGGGCGAGCAGTACTTC

v_gene: TRBV29-1
abundance: medium-sized
d_gene: TRBD2
len: 14
j_gene: TRBJ2-7
CDR3aa: CSVNVVAGDYEQYF
CDR3nt: TGCAGCGTGAACGTGGTAGCGGGAGACTACGAGCAGTACTTC

v_gene: TRBV6-6
abundance: medium-sized
d_gene: -
len: 12
j_gene: TRBJ1-2
CDR3aa: CSARRTEGGYTF
CDR3nt: TGCTCCGCTCGAAGGACAGAAGGTGGCTACACCTTC

v_gene: TRBV5-1
abundance: many
d_gene: TRBD1
len: 16
j_gene: TRBJ2-2
CDR3aa: CASSFTGVRDTGELFF
CDR3nt: TGCGCCAGCAGCTTCACAGGGGTACGAGACACCGGGGAGCTGTTTTTT

v_gene: TRBV9
abundance: many
d_gene: -
len: 15
j_gene: TRBJ1-2
CDR3aa: CASSAHAGANYGYTF
CDR3nt: TGTGCCAGCAGCGCCCACGCGGGAGCTAACTATGGCTACACCTTC

v_gene: TRBV18
abundance: medium-sized
d_gene: -
len: 19
j_gene: TRBJ2-6
CDR3aa: CASSLTARSGNSGANVLTF
CDR3nt: TGTGCCAGCTCACTTACCGCTCGGTCAGGGAACTCTGGGGCCAACGTCCTGACTTTC

v_gene: TRBV28
abundance: many
d_gene: TRBD2
len: 14
j_gene: TRBJ2-7
CDR3aa: CASSLGGRAYEQYF
CDR3nt: TGTGCCAGCAGTTTAGGCGGGAGGGCCTACGAGCAGTACTTC

v_gene: TRBV5-1
abundance: medium-sized
d_gene: -
len: 14
j_gene: TRBJ2-7
CDR3aa: CASSLAWETYEQYF
CDR3nt: TGCGCCAGCAGCTTGGCGTGGGAGACCTACGAGCAGTACTTC

v_gene: TRBV10-3
abundance: medium-sized
d_gene: -
len: 16
j_gene: TRBJ1-1
CDR3aa: CASAPIQGHLPTEAFF
CDR3nt: TGTGCCAGCGCGCCTATACAGGGTCACCTCCCCACTGAAGCTTTCTTT

v_gene: TRBV20-1
abundance: medium-sized
d_gene: -
len: 15
j_gene: TRBJ1-3
CDR3aa: CSARDGRGTGNTIYF
CDR3nt: TGCAGTGCTAGAGATGGTAGGGGCACTGGAAACACCATATATTTT

v_gene: TRBV7-2
abundance: medium-sized
d_gene: -
len: 15
j_gene: TRBJ2-1
CDR3aa: CASSSSGQISHEQFF
CDR3nt: TGTGCCAGCAGCTCATCGGGACAAATTAGCCATGAGCAGTTCTTC

v_gene: TRBV2
abundance: medium-sized
d_gene: TRBD1
len: 16
j_gene: TRBJ1-2
CDR3aa: CASRARGTGGLSGYTF
CDR3nt: TGTGCCAGCAGGGCAAGAGGGACAGGGGGCCTTTCTGGCTACACCTTC

v_gene: TRBV6-5
abundance: medium-sized
d_gene: -
len: 15
j_gene: TRBJ2-5
CDR3aa: CASSYQGGGPMTQYF
CDR3nt: TGTGCCAGCAGTTACCAAGGCGGCGGTCCGATGACCCAGTACTTC

v_gene: TRBV28
abundance: many
d_gene: -
len: 15
j_gene: TRBJ1-5
CDR3aa: CASSRQAHGNQPQHF
CDR3nt: TGTGCCAGCAGTAGACAGGCACACGGCAATCAGCCCCAGCATTTT

v_gene: TRBV28
abundance: medium-sized
d_gene: -
len: 17
j_gene: TRBJ2-3
CDR3aa: CASSFPPRGTSTDTQYF
CDR3nt: TGTGCCAGCAGTTTCCCCCCCCGCGGGACTAGCACAGATACGCAGTATTTT

v_gene: TRBV7-2
abundance: many
d_gene: -
len: 12
j_gene: TRBJ2-1
CDR3aa: CASSFHSNEQFF
CDR3nt: TGTGCCAGCAGCTTTCATTCCAATGAGCAGTTCTTC